The 25 T cell receptor beta chains reported below all come from one sample, sequenced in a study of Ad26.COV2.S vaccination and SARS-CoV-2 variants. The sample's treatment: 19 received Ad26.COV2.S at low or high dose, single or two shots; 5 received placebo; per-sample allocation not given. Sampling occurred on day 63 after the first vaccine or placebo injection. TCRdb's copy holds only in-frame clones and misses some; the assay was immunoSEQ multiplex PCR. The sample lists 300,000 to 350,000 clones; 86% were seen once. The sequencing here drew on peripheral blood, taken in a trial of Ad26.COV2.S vaccine versus placebo. Every receptor here comes from a person between 18 and 60 years old who received the Ad26.COV2.S COVID-19 vaccine or a placebo.

This chain uses TRBV18 with TRBJ1-1, with D perhaps matching TRBD1 (6 bases). CDR1 and CDR2 (germline): KGHSH, LQKENI. V lost 3 bases and J 4 bases, leaving 15 bases between the germline ends. There are 15 residues in the CDR3. CDR3 in DNA: TGTGCCAGCTCACCTAGGGGGGGCGCGGGCACTGAAGCTTTCTTT. Translated, it gives CASSPRGGAGTEAFF.

CDR3 nucleotide sequence: TGTGCCAGCAGCTTCGGCAGCATCTCTGGGGCCAACGTCCTGACTTTC. It translates to CASSFGSISGANVLTF. The chain couples TRBV5-6 to TRBJ2-6; D is unclear. Germline lookup yields CDR1 SGHDT and CDR2 YYEEEE. The CDR3 contains 16 residues. With 2 bases removed from V and 0 bases from J, the gap between germline ends came to 9 bases.

This chain joins TRBV27 and TRBJ1-6, with D maybe TRBD1 (5 bases). CDR1 and CDR2 from the germline V gene are MNHEY and SMNVEV (reference sequence). This CDR3 contains 13 residues. V lost 4 bases, J lost 7 bases, and 8 bases lay in between. CDR3 bases: TGTGCCAGCAGTTGGTGGGGGAATTCACCCCTCCACTTT. It specifies CASSWWGNSPLHF.

The V and J genes are TRBV6-1 and TRBJ2-3; D uncertain. The germline V gene encodes CDR1 MNHNS and CDR2 SASEGT. V was cut by 3 bases and J by 4 bases, with 11 bases left in between. The CDR3 spans 14 residues. The CDR3 sequence: CASSDIRGADTQYF. CDR3 bases: TGTGCCAGCAGTGACATACGTGGGGCAGATACGCAGTATTTT.

The chain joins TRBV2 to TRBJ1-1; no clear D. CDR3 length equals 13 residues. V shed 4 bases and J shed 0 bases, with 6 bases lying between them. Looked up from germline, CDR1 is SNHLY and CDR2 is FYNNEI. The CDR3 bases are TGTGCCAGCAGTGGACGGGTGAACACTGAAGCTTTCTTT. Its protein is CASSGRVNTEAFF.

The rearrangement links TRBV4-2 to TRBJ2-4; D gene uncertain. Germline CDR1 LGHNA, CDR2 YNFKEQ. There are 14 residues in the CDR3. The germline V and J ends were trimmed by 0 bases and 9 bases, with 12 bases remaining between them. The CDR3: CASSQDNGFGIQYF. The CDR3 DNA sequence: TGTGCCAGCAGCCAAGATAACGGGTTCGGCATTCAGTACTTC.

This clone came up a few times. The identical CDR3 is also encoded by other nucleotide sequences in the sample. The chain recombines TRBV28 with TRBJ2-7; no firm D call. V was pared by 2 bases and J by 4 bases, with 3 bases between. This CDR3 is built from 11 residues. Germline V gene lookup returns CDR1 MDHEN and CDR2 SYDVKM. In DNA form, the CDR3 reads TGTGCCAGCAGTTTAGGGTACGAGCAGTACTTC. Translating it yields CASSLGYEQYF.

The chain couples TRBV19 to TRBJ2-7; 9 bases align to TRBD1. Germline V gene lookup returns CDR1 LNHDA and CDR2 SQIVND (reference sequence). The J segment lost 2 bases and the V segment lost 6 bases, leaving 8 bases of the junction unmatched. There are 15 residues in the CDR3. The CDR3 protein is CASSRTDRGPYEQYF. The CDR3 DNA is TGTGCCAGTAGCCGGACGGACAGGGGACCCTACGAGCAGTACTTC.

This chain connects TRBV11-2 to TRBJ1-2; D not resolved. The length of the CDR3 is 13 residues. Germline CDR1 is SGHAT and CDR2 is FQNNGV. Between the trimmed V and J ends, which lost 5 bases and 10 bases, there was a span of 17 bases. In nucleotides, the CDR3 is TGTGCCAGCAGCCCCGGCCGCGAGGGTTACTACACCTTC. Translating it yields CASSPGREGYYTF.

V usage is TRBV20-1 and J usage is TRBJ1-5, with D uncertain. Trimming removed 3 bases from V and 4 bases from J, with 10 bases in between. The CDR3 has 13 residues. The V gene's germline CDR1 is DFQATT and CDR2 SNEGSKA (reference sequence). The CDR3 DNA reads as TGCAGTGCTAGTGAGGAAGTGAATCAGCCCCAGCATTTT. It codes for CSASEEVNQPQHF.

This chain links TRBV28 with TRBJ2-4; 11 positions match TRBD1. Germline trimming cut 6 bases from V and 9 bases from J; bases unmatched to any gene: 4. Germline V lookup: CDR1 MDHEN, CDR2 SYDVKM. There are 13 residues in the CDR3. CDR3 bases: TGTGCCAGCAGCTCCGGGACAGGGGGCATTCAGTACTTC. This gives the protein CASSSGTGGIQYF. The entire variable domain, with the rest obtained from reference TRBV28 and TRBJ2-4, is as follows: DVKVTQSSRYLVKRTGEKVFLECVQDMDHENMFWYRQDPGLGLRLIYFSYDVKMKEKGDIPEGYSVSREKKERFSLILESASTNQTSMYLCASSSGTGGIQYFGAGTRLSVL.

This clone was detected a few times. The V call is TRBV6-4, the J call TRBJ1-5, with 9 bases lining up with TRBD1. Germline lookup yields CDR1 MRHNA and CDR2 SNTAGT. The CDR3 totals 15 residues. V lost 6 bases to trimming and J lost 2 bases; unmatched junction nucleotides: 5. The CDR3 sequence is CASSEQGAGNQPQHF. The CDR3 DNA is TGTGCCAGCAGCGAACAGGGGGCGGGCAATCAGCCCCAGCATTTT.

J is TRBJ2-2 and V is TRBV6-6; D perhaps matches TRBD1 (6 bases). CDR3 length: 14 residues. V was pared by 6 bases and J by 8 bases, with 16 bases between. The germline gives CDR1 MNHNY, CDR2 SVGAGI (reference sequence). CDR3 nucleotide sequence: TGTGCCAGCAGCCGGGACACTGTGATGGGGGAGCTGTTTTTT. It is translated as CASSRDTVMGELFF.

This rearrangement joins TRBV7-9 to TRBJ1-5; TRBD1 aligns across 7 bases. CDR1 is SEHNR and CDR2 is FQNEAQ in the germline V gene (reference sequence). V lost 5 bases and J lost 3; bases outside the gene matches: 4. The CDR3 extends over 14 amino acids. The CDR3 is CASSQGTVNQPQHF. In DNA form, the CDR3 reads TGTGCCAGCAGCCAAGGGACAGTCAATCAGCCCCAGCATTTT.

J is TRBJ2-7 and V is TRBV6-5; D may be TRBD1 (6 bases). Between the trimmed V and J ends, which lost 8 bases and 2 bases, there was a span of 10 bases. Germline CDR1 MNHEY, CDR2 SVGAGI. This CDR3 has 12 residues. The CDR3 DNA reads as TGTGCCAGCGTTACAGGGACCTACGAGCAGTACTTC. Residues: CASVTGTYEQYF.

The V call is TRBV7-2, the J call TRBJ2-7; a possible D gene is TRBD1 (6 bases). The CDR3 length is 18 residues. CDR1 SGHTA and CDR2 FQGNSA come from the germline V gene. Trimming shortened V by 2 bases and J by 2 bases, and 22 bases separated the two germline ends. The chain's CDR3 is CASSLLSDSQLRTYEQYF. The CDR3, as DNA: TGTGCCAGCAGCTTACTATCGGACAGCCAACTGAGGACCTACGAGCAGTACTTC.

Only one count was recorded for this clone. This chain connects TRBV5-1 to TRBJ2-2; TRBD1 matches at 9 bases. J was trimmed by 2 bases and V by 4 bases; bases with no gene match: 12. The length of the CDR3 is 18 residues. CDR1 and CDR2 from the germline V gene are SGHRS and YFSETQ. CDR3 residues: CASSPLPPGQGNTGELFF. The DNA for the CDR3 is TGCGCCAGCAGCCCGTTACCCCCGGGACAGGGTAACACCGGGGAGCTGTTTTTT.

CDR3 nucleotides: TGTGCCATCAGTGAGTCGGTTCCCGGGGGAGGCACCGGGGAGCTGTTTTTT. This translates into CAISESVPGGGTGELFF. This chain uses TRBV10-3 with TRBJ2-2; perhaps TRBD2 as D (6 bases). Trimming stripped 0 bases from V and 4 bases from J, with 15 bases between. CDR1 ENHRY and CDR2 SYGVKD come from the germline V gene. The CDR3 contains 17 residues.

This rearrangement joins TRBV7-2 to TRBJ2-2; TRBD2 matches at 7 bases. CDR1 SGHTA and CDR2 FQGNSA come from the germline V gene. CDR3 length: 17 residues. Germline trimming cut 5 bases from V and 8 bases from J; bases unmatched to any gene: 17. CDR3 loop: CASSNKGWTSVWGELFF. The CDR3, as DNA: TGTGCCAGCAGCAACAAAGGATGGACTAGTGTTTGGGGGGAGCTGTTTTTT. The complete variable domain, with remaining parts taken from reference TRBV7-2 and TRBJ2-2, reads GAGVSQSPSNKVTEKGKDVELRCDPISGHTALYWYRQSLGQGLEFLIYFQGNSAPDKSGLPSDRFSAERTGGSVSTLTIQRTQQEDSAVYLCASSNKGWTSVWGELFFGEGSRLTVL.

The chain is built from TRBV3-1 (or the pseudogene TRBV3-2) and TRBJ2-2; 8 nucleotides line up with TRBD2. The junction had 7 bases not matched to a gene; V was cut back by 1 base and J by 6 bases. The CDR3 extends over 16 amino acids. Germline CDR1 reads LGHDT; CDR2 reads YNNKEL (reference sequence). This CDR3 reads CASSQAPGGLAGELFF. The CDR3 DNA follows: TGTGCCAGCAGCCAAGCTCCGGGGGGGCTTGCCGGGGAGCTGTTTTTT.

V is TRBV7-6 and J is TRBJ2-6, with 8 bases matching TRBD1. J lost 0 bases, V lost 1 base, and 5 bases had no gene match. Per germline, CDR1 SGHVS and CDR2 FNYEAQ. The CDR3 has 18 amino acids. The CDR3 DNA follows: TGTGCCAGCAGCTTAGAAAGGACAGGGAACTCTGGGGCCAACGTCCTGACTTTC. Translated, it gives CASSLERTGNSGANVLTF.

The chain joins TRBV7-9 to TRBJ2-6; 8 bases line up with TRBD1. Germline values: CDR1 SEHNR, CDR2 FQNEAQ (reference sequence). The CDR3 has 17 residues. The junction had 6 bases not matched to a gene; V was cut back by 5 bases and J by 0 bases. The CDR3 protein is CASSPQGAISGANVLTF. Here the CDR3 DNA reads TGTGCCAGCAGCCCGCAGGGGGCCATCTCTGGGGCCAACGTCCTGACTTTC. Supplemented by reference TRBV7-9 and TRBJ2-6, the full variable domain reads DTGVSQNPRHKITKRGQNVTFRCDPISEHNRLYWYRQTLGQGPEFLTYFQNEAQLEKSRLLSDRFSAERPKGSFSTLEIQRTEQGDSAMYLCASSPQGAISGANVLTFGAGSRLTVL.

The genes are TRBV11-3 and TRBJ2-7; tentatively, D is TRBD1 (6 bases). The germline V gene encodes CDR1 SGHNT and CDR2 YENEEA. The CDR3 extends over 13 amino acids. Trimming shortened V by 3 bases and J by 1 base, and 7 bases separated the two germline ends. The CDR3 loop is CASSLDSSYEQYF. The CDR3 DNA sequence: TGTGCCAGCAGCTTGGACAGTTCCTACGAGCAGTACTTC. Variable domain in full (rest from reference TRBV11-3 and TRBJ2-7): EAGVVQSPRYKIIEKKQPVAFWCNPISGHNTLYWYLQNLGQGPELLIRYENEEAVDDSQLPKDRFSAERLKGVDSTLKIQPAELGDSAVYLCASSLDSSYEQYFGPGTRLTVT.

This clone appeared once. V is TRBV30 and J is TRBJ2-5, with 14 bases lining up with TRBD2. The germline V gene has CDR1 GTSNPN and CDR2 SVGIG (reference sequence). The CDR3 covers 17 residues. The V gene end was trimmed by 2 bases and the J gene end by 4 bases; junction bases not matched to a gene: 9. CDR3 sequence reads: CAWSPSGLAGVGETQYF. In nucleotides, the CDR3 is TGTGCCTGGAGTCCCTCGGGACTAGCGGGAGTGGGAGAGACCCAGTACTTC.

The V and J genes are TRBV7-2 and TRBJ2-1; D ambiguous. Between the trimmed V and J ends, which lost 5 bases and 15 bases, there was a span of 23 bases. The CDR3 consists of 14 residues. Looked up from germline, CDR1 is SGHTA and CDR2 is FQGNSA. The CDR3 loop reads CASSPNALRVEMFF. As DNA, the CDR3 is TGTGCCAGCAGCCCGAACGCGTTGCGCGTCGAGATGTTCTTC.